This entry lists 30 T cell receptor beta chains sequenced from one sample in a study of CD8+CD57+ T cells in acquired aplastic anemia. Genomic DNA acted as the template from which TCR beta VDJ combination and CDR3 sequence profiling were carried out. MiXCR, run by TCRdb on the reads, gives a single entry per CDR3 protein. The sample has about 260,000 distinct CDR3 sequences; approximately 82% are singletons. Patients included in sequencing had previously demonstrated CD8+CD57+ cell expansion by flow cytometry. Sequencing input: sorted CD4+, CD8+, or CD8+CD57+ T cells (not recorded which) from PBMCs. The receptor source for this set is a human donor with aplastic anemia.

Regarding this clonotype: Sequence at one end of the junction differs from germline and may be a read error. The chain recombines TRBV5-4 with TRBJ2-1; D could derive from TRBD1 or TRBD2 (7 bases each). The CDR3 is made up of 13 amino acids. CDR1 and CDR2 from the germline V gene are SGHNT and YYREEE (reference sequence). The DNA of the CDR3 is TGTGCCAGCAGCCAAGGGACAGCGGGAAGTCTGTCCTTC. It encodes CASSQGTAGSLSF.

This clonotype has a single count. V usage is TRBV7-8 and J usage is TRBJ2-7, with D uncertain. This CDR3 is 18 amino acids long. V was pared by 0 bases and J by 1 base, with 19 bases between. The germline V gene encodes CDR1 SGHVS and CDR2 FQNEAQ. Here the CDR3 DNA reads TGTGCCAGCAGCTTAGCGGCAGGCGGCGATACGCAGTCCTACGAGCAGTACGTC. Translating gives CASSLAAGGDTQSYEQYV.

V and J are TRBV5-6 and TRBJ2-3, with D tentatively TRBD1 (6 bases). The CDR3 has 16 residues. With 0 bases removed from V and 2 bases from J, the gap between germline ends came to 13 bases. Germline V gene lookup returns CDR1 SGHDT and CDR2 YYEEEE. The CDR3, as DNA: TGTGCCAGCAGCTTGGGGAAGGGGGATCACACAGATACGCAGTATTTT. Residues: CASSLGKGDHTDTQYF.

This chain links TRBV7-8 with TRBJ2-3; D is unclear. Germline V gives CDR1 SGHVS, CDR2 FQNEAQ. The V end lost 5 bases, the J end lost 11 bases, and 14 bases lay between the germline ends. This CDR3 has 12 amino acids. The CDR3 DNA reads TGTGCCAGCAGCGTAGGGTCTGCTAGGCAGTATTTT. Its protein is CASSVGSARQYF.

As concerns this clonotype: At one boundary the junction diverges from the germline segment, which might be a read error. The chain recombines TRBV7-6 with TRBJ2-3, with TRBD1 as a possible D gene (6 bases). CDR3 size: 14 residues. Germline V gives CDR1 SGHVS, CDR2 FNYEAQ. Here the CDR3 reads CASTLGRVPDGDNF. In DNA form, the CDR3 reads TGTGCCAGCACCTTAGGGAGAGTTCCCGATGGGGACAATTTT.

As for this clonotype: The final CDR3 position lacks the conserved phenylalanine or tryptophan, pointing to a likely read error. Because the CDR3's place on the DNA is in doubt, the DNA is left out and the CDR3 is given as listed by TCRdb. The chain uses TRBV9 and TRBJ2-3; TRBD1 is the table's D call, not checked against the DNA. In germline, CDR1 is SGDLS, CDR2 YYNGEE. The CDR3 sequence runs 13 residues, both termini included. The CDR3 loop is CASSVEGANNSPL.

In its sample, this clonotype was seen once. Mismatch with germline at one junction end may stem from a read error. The chain combines TRBV7-9 with TRBJ2-3; D unclear. This CDR3 is built from 15 residues. Germline CDR1 reads SEHNR; CDR2 reads FQNEAQ (reference sequence). The CDR3 bases are TGCGCCAGCAGCCAAGGCCTTGCACGTGGCGACACCTTGTATTTT. Its protein product is CASSQGLARGDTLYF.

The chain uses TRBV2 and TRBJ1-5; D possibly corresponds to TRBD1 (5 bases). This CDR3 has 17 amino acids. Between the trimmed V and J ends, which lost 8 bases and 3 bases, there was a span of 23 bases. CDR1 is SNHLY and CDR2 is FYNNEI in the germline V gene. CDR3 DNA: TGTGCCAGCGGGGACGGGGGGAGGACGGCGCACAATCAGCCCCAGCATTTT. Protein product: CASGDGGRTAHNQPQHF.

This chain connects TRBV20-1 to TRBJ1-2; a possible D gene is TRBD1 (5 bases). V was cut by 5 bases and J by 4 bases, with 14 bases left in between. The CDR3 is 13 amino acids. Germline values: CDR1 DFQATT, CDR2 SNEGSKA (reference sequence). Here the CDR3 DNA reads TGCAGTGCTTCCGACCACAGGTCCTATGGCTACACCTTC. The encoded protein is CSASDHRSYGYTF.

The CDR3 loop reads CASSGDTGINSPLHF. The CDR3 DNA sequence: TGCGCCAGCAGTGGGGATACAGGGATCAATTCACCCCTCCACTTT. The V and J genes are TRBV5-1 and TRBJ1-6; D might be TRBD1 (6 bases). CDR1 is SGHRS, CDR2 YFSETQ, per germline. V lost 5 bases to trimming and J lost 7 bases, with 16 bases between them. The CDR3 consists of 15 residues. The variable domain in full, completed from reference TRBV5-1 and TRBJ1-6, reads KAGVTQTPRYLIKTRGQQVTLSCSPISGHRSVSWYQQTPGQGLQFLFEYFSETQRNKGNFPGRFSGRQFSNSRSEMNVSTLELGDSALYLCASSGDTGINSPLHFGNGTRLTVT.

The J gene is TRBJ2-1, the V gene TRBV5-4; TRBD2 matches 8 bases. There are 16 residues in the CDR3. Per the germline V gene, CDR1 is SGHNT and CDR2 is YYREEE (reference sequence). V lost 2 bases to trimming and J lost 8 bases; unmatched junction nucleotides: 12. The CDR3 DNA is TGTGCCAGCAGCTTCACACGACGCGGGGGGAGCGATGAGCAGTTCTTC. This gives the protein CASSFTRRGGSDEQFF.

Notes on this clonotype: The conserved phenylalanine or tryptophan normally closing the CDR3 is absent here, so this likely arose from a read error. It is unclear where the CDR3 begins or ends on the DNA, so no DNA is shown, and the CDR3 is as TCRdb lists it. The chain carries TRBV7-3 and TRBJ1-2. Germline V gives CDR1 SGHTA, CDR2 FQGTGA. The CDR3 is made up of 13 amino acids, end residues included. CDR3 protein: CASSLGPAGTIEA.

The chain employs TRBV7-3 and TRBJ2-5; D might be TRBD1 (5 bases). From germline, CDR1 is SGHTA and CDR2 FQGTGA. The CDR3 has 14 amino acids. The V end was cut by 10 bases, the J end by 11 bases, with 26 bases between. CDR3 amino acids: CATRRGSSQVTQYF. The CDR3 DNA is TGTGCCACCAGAAGGGGCTCCAGCCAAGTGACACAGTACTTC.

A note on this clonotype: With a much larger clone just one base away, this may be a read error. The chain recombines TRBV7-8 with TRBJ2-7, with 8 bases fitting TRBD2. The V gene's germline CDR1 is SGHVS and CDR2 FQNEAQ. The CDR3 runs to 15 residues. V was pared by 7 bases and J by 2 bases, with 10 bases of the junction left unmatched. CDR3 protein: CASTPGGSGAYEQYF. The CDR3 DNA reads as TGTGCCAGCACACCGGGTGGTAGCGGGGCCTACGAGCAGTACTTC.

For this clonotype: This clone may be a read error of a much larger clone one base away. This chain links TRBV6-2 or TRBV6-3 with TRBJ1-6, with D uncertain. Per the germline V gene, CDR1 is MNHEY and CDR2 is SVGEGT. This CDR3 contains 16 residues. The CDR3 protein is CASSYRGVGYSSPLHF. DNA of the CDR3: TGTGCCAGCAGTTACCGGGGAGTCGGCTATAGTTCACCCCTCCACTTT.

The chain links TRBV11-1 to TRBJ1-5; D ambiguous. With 2 bases removed from V and 4 bases from J, the gap between germline ends came to 9 bases. CDR3 size: 14 residues. The germline V gene has CDR1 SGHAT and CDR2 FQDESV (reference sequence). In DNA form, the CDR3 reads TGTGCCAGCAGCTTAAAGCGACAAAATCAGCCCCAGCATTTT. Encoded protein: CASSLKRQNQPQHF.

On this clonotype: Relative to the germline gene, one junction end is altered; a read error may explain this. The chain combines TRBV7-2 with TRBJ1-5, with D tentatively TRBD1 (6 bases). Germline-derived CDR1 and CDR2 are SGHTA and FQGNSA. The CDR3 runs 14 residues. As DNA, the CDR3 is TGTGCCAGCAGCCGCGGGAAGGGGGGGAACAGTACGCCGTTT. Translated: CASSRGKGGNSTPF.

A word on this clonotype: The junction shows a germline mismatch at one end, possibly a read error. The chain is built from TRBV7-2 and TRBJ1-1; weak D call: TRBD1 (5 bases). Germline V gives CDR1 SGHTA, CDR2 FQGNSA. This CDR3 contains 15 residues. Written as DNA, the CDR3 is TGTGCCAGCAGCTTGGGAAGGGGATCGAACACTGAAGCCTTCTTT. It yields the protein CASSLGRGSNTEAFF.

As for this clonotype: No conserved phenylalanine or tryptophan is present at the end of the CDR3, so a read error is the likely explanation. It is unclear where the CDR3 begins or ends on the DNA, so no DNA is shown, and the CDR3 is as TCRdb lists it. This sequence joins TRBV7-8 and TRBJ2-3; TRBD1 is the table's D call, not checked against the DNA. The CDR3 comprises 14 residues, both ends counted. Per the germline V gene, CDR1 is SGHVS and CDR2 is FQNEAQ. The CDR3: CASSRQANAVAHCS.

In the case of this clonotype: This may be a read error: a much more frequent sequence differs by one nucleotide. The V and J genes are TRBV9 and TRBJ2-7, with 7 bases identical to TRBD1. The V gene's germline CDR1 is SGDLS and CDR2 YYNGEE. The J segment lost 2 bases and the V segment lost 0 bases, leaving 14 bases of the junction unmatched. The CDR3 totals 18 residues. The DNA for the CDR3 is TGTGCCAGCAGCGTAGGGGGACAGAGCACAGATCCGCCCTACGAGCAGTACGTC. This encodes CASSVGGQSTDPPYEQYV.

Regarding this clonotype: One end of the junction varies from germline; a read error may be responsible. This chain connects TRBV9 to TRBJ2-3, with D possibly matching TRBD1 (6 bases). The CDR3 length is 14 residues. The germline CDR1 and CDR2 sequences are SGDLS and YYNGEE. CDR3 amino acids: CASGGAGDTHYFGF. The CDR3 nucleotides read TGTGCCAGCGGAGGAGCTGGGGACACCCATTACTTCGGTTTT.

In its sample, this clonotype was seen a few times. This CDR3 reads CASRKQGGQETQYF. Written as DNA, the CDR3 is TGTGCCAGCAGGAAACAGGGGGGTCAGGAGACCCAGTACTTC. The J gene is TRBJ2-5, the V gene TRBV2; 8 bases fit TRBD1. V gave up 6 bases and J gave up 5 bases; unmatched junction bases: 8. The CDR3 extends over 14 amino acids. CDR1 and CDR2 from the germline V gene are SNHLY and FYNNEI.

The J gene is TRBJ2-7, the V gene TRBV7-9; 12 bases are shared with TRBD1. J lost 6 bases, V lost 7 bases, and 7 bases had no gene match. CDR3 length: 14 amino acids. Germline CDR1 reads SEHNR; CDR2 reads FQNEAQ (reference sequence). Here the CDR3 DNA reads TGTGCCAGCACCCATGGGACAGGGGGCAGCGAGCAGTACTTC. It yields the protein CASTHGTGGSEQYF.

V usage is TRBV7-8 and J usage is TRBJ2-3; D might be TRBD1 or TRBD2, each matching 5 bases. This CDR3 is built from 14 residues. Germline CDR1 and CDR2: SGHVS and FQNEAQ. V was trimmed by 3 bases and J by 15 bases, leaving 22 bases between them. CDR3 bases: TGTGCCAGCAGCTTTGATCCAGACGGGGCAACGCTTTATTTT. Amino acids: CASSFDPDGATLYF.

For this clonotype: Its ends do not fully match the called genes, so a read error is possible. This rearrangement joins TRBV7-9 to TRBJ2-5, with D possibly being TRBD1 or TRBD2 (6 bases each). Germline CDR1 SEHNR, CDR2 FQNEAQ (reference sequence). This CDR3 is 15 amino acids long. The chain's CDR3 is CASSFQRSWGDTRYF. The CDR3 DNA reads as TGTGCCAGCAGCTTTCAAAGAAGCTGGGGGGACACCCGGTACTTC.

The CDR3 DNA sequence: TGCAGCGTTGAAGATGGGTACAGCCCCACAGATACGCAGTATTTT. The encoded protein is CSVEDGYSPTDTQYF. The chain joins TRBV29-1 to TRBJ2-3, with D unclear. This CDR3 region has 15 residues. Germline V gene data show CDR1 as SQVTM and CDR2 as ANQGSEA. The V and J ends lost 0 bases and 2 bases respectively, with 12 bases between them.

This sequence joins TRBV20-1 and TRBJ2-7, with 7 positions matching TRBD1. V was pared by 6 bases and J by 3 bases, with 5 bases of the junction left unmatched. CDR1 DFQATT and CDR2 SNEGSKA come from the germline V gene (reference sequence). The CDR3 has 12 amino acids. The CDR3 is CSATGDGYEQYF. In DNA form, the CDR3 reads TGCAGTGCCACAGGGGATGGCTACGAGCAGTACTTC.

Of note for this clonotype: An end of the junction does not agree with germline; a read error may underlie this. V gene TRBV2 combines with J gene TRBJ2-1, with 10 nucleotides matching TRBD1. The germline CDR1 and CDR2 sequences are SNHLY and FYNNEI. This CDR3 spans 13 amino acids. The DNA of the CDR3 is TGTGCCAGCGGACAGGGGGTAACGGGAAGTCTGTCCTTC. Translated: CASGQGVTGSLSF. The full variable domain, with the rest looked up from reference TRBV2 and TRBJ2-1, is EPEVTQTPSHQVTQMGQEVILRCVPISNHLYFYWYRQILGQKVEFLVSFYNNEISEKSEIFDDQFSVERPDGSNFTLKIRSTKLEDSAMYFCASGQGVTGSLSFGPGTRLTVL.

The V gene is TRBV7-8, the J gene TRBJ2-2, with unresolved D. V gave up 0 bases and J gave up 0 bases, with 5 bases separating them. Germline CDR1 reads SGHVS; CDR2 reads FQNEAQ. The CDR3 contains 15 residues. This chain's CDR3 is CASSLARTNTGELFF. The CDR3 coding sequence is TGTGCCAGCAGCTTAGCCAGGACGAACACCGGGGAGCTGTTTTTT.

The chain recombines TRBV19 with TRBJ2-1, with TRBD1 matching 9 bases. With V trimmed by 5 bases and J by 10 bases, 0 bases remained unmatched. Looked up from germline, CDR1 is LNHDA and CDR2 is SQIVND (reference sequence). This CDR3 contains 11 residues. CDR3 loop: CASSGTGEQFF. CDR3 nucleotides: TGTGCCAGTAGTGGGACAGGGGAGCAGTTCTTC. Full variable domain (rest looked up from reference TRBV19 and TRBJ2-1): DGGITQSPKYLFRKEGQNVTLSCEQNLNHDAMYWYRQDPGQGLRLIYYSQIVNDFQKGDIAEGYSVSREKKESFPLTVTSAQKNPTAFYLCASSGTGEQFFGPGTRLTVL.